The 12 T cell receptor beta chains reported below all come from one sample, sequenced in a study of T cells after yellow fever vaccination. TCRdb reprocessed the 5' RACE reads with MiXCR, giving one entry per CDR3 protein. Of about 260,000 distinct CDR3 sequences listed, over 10% are singletons. The sequencing here drew on CD4+ T cells sorted from PBMCs, taken 45 days after the yellow fever booster vaccination. The receptor set was obtained from a man in his thirties or forties who received the YFV17D yellow fever vaccine.

This clonotype was detected many times. The V and J genes are TRBV7-2 and TRBJ2-7; unclear D gene. This CDR3 comprises 11 residues. Trimming left V 5 bases short and J 8 bases short, with 10 bases between. The V gene's germline CDR1 is SGHTA and CDR2 FQGNSA. The CDR3 loop reads CASSLRSQQYF. CDR3 DNA sequence: TGTGCCAGCAGCCTGAGGTCCCAGCAGTACTTC.

The V call is TRBV25-1, the J call TRBJ2-2, with 12 positions matching TRBD2. There are 17 residues in the CDR3. The J segment lost 6 bases and the V segment lost 2 bases, leaving 7 bases of the junction unmatched. Germline V gives CDR1 MGHDK, CDR2 SYGVNS. CDR3 sequence: CASSERLAGAGAGELFF. In nucleotides, the CDR3 is TGTGCCAGCAGTGAACGACTAGCGGGAGCCGGGGCCGGGGAGCTGTTTTTT.

This clonotype was seen a handful of times. The chain has TRBV20-1 and TRBJ2-3, with 9 bases aligning to TRBD2. The CDR3 loop spans 14 amino acids. Losses at the gene ends were 3 bases for V and 1 base for J; bases not matched to a gene: 2. Germline V lookup: CDR1 DFQATT, CDR2 SNEGSKA (reference sequence). The chain's CDR3 is CSARREGRTDTQYF. The CDR3 bases are TGCAGTGCTAGGCGGGAGGGCCGCACAGATACGCAGTATTTT.

The chain has TRBV19 and TRBJ2-1, with D possibly being TRBD1 (5 bases). Per the germline V gene, CDR1 is LNHDA and CDR2 is SQIVND (reference sequence). Trimming removed 3 bases from V and 5 bases from J, with 14 bases in between. The CDR3 runs 15 residues. CDR3: CASSIGAGWDNEQFF. The CDR3 DNA sequence: TGTGCCAGTAGTATTGGGGCAGGGTGGGACAATGAGCAGTTCTTC.

This clonotype was seen many times. The chain has TRBV20-1 and TRBJ2-3; 7 bases fit TRBD1. Germline V CDR1 and CDR2: DFQATT, SNEGSKA (reference sequence). There are 14 residues in the CDR3. V shed 6 bases, J shed 2 bases, and the junction held 8 bases outside the gene matches. CDR3 nucleotide sequence: TGCAGTGCCGCACGACAGGGCCTCACAGATACGCAGTATTTT. Translation: CSAARQGLTDTQYF.

There are a few counts of this clonotype. The V and J genes are TRBV6-5 and TRBJ1-1; 9 positions match TRBD1. CDR1 is MNHEY, CDR2 SVGAGI, per germline. The V and J ends lost 6 bases and 10 bases, in that order; junction bases with no gene match: 6. The length of the CDR3 is 12 residues. CDR3 in amino acids: CASREQGASAFF. The CDR3 nucleotides read TGTGCCAGCAGAGAACAGGGGGCATCAGCTTTCTTT.

The table lists this clonotype with a few counts. J is TRBJ2-7 and V is TRBV11-2; no firm D call. The V end was cut by 0 bases, the J end by 1 base, with 19 bases between. Germline V gives CDR1 SGHAT, CDR2 FQNNGV. The CDR3 runs 18 residues. Here the CDR3 DNA reads TGTGCCAGCAGCTTAGAGGGTAACAGTGCAATTTCATCCTACGAGCAGTACTTC. Encoded protein: CASSLEGNSAISSYEQYF.

The CDR3 here is CASSGTGGWEPQHF. In DNA, the CDR3 is TGTGCCAGCAGCGGGACAGGAGGTTGGGAGCCCCAGCATTTT. The chain uses TRBV28 and TRBJ1-5, with 8 bases fitting TRBD1. V shed 6 bases, J shed 8 bases, and the junction held 9 bases outside the gene matches. Germline V gene data show CDR1 as MDHEN and CDR2 as SYDVKM. The CDR3 is made up of 14 amino acids.

The V call is TRBV20-1, the J call TRBJ2-5, with 8 bases that match TRBD2. Germline CDR1 reads DFQATT; CDR2 reads SNEGSKA (reference sequence). CDR3 size: 13 residues. With 3 bases clipped from V and 5 bases from J, the junction kept 5 bases outside the gene matches. CDR3 residues: CSARVAGTETQYF. The DNA for the CDR3 is TGCAGTGCTAGGGTAGCGGGAACGGAGACCCAGTACTTC.

The chain uses TRBV20-1 and TRBJ2-1; the D is unclear. Looked up from germline, CDR1 is DFQATT and CDR2 is SNEGSKA (reference sequence). This CDR3 is 11 amino acids long. Trimming removed 6 bases from V and 7 bases from J, with 10 bases in between. The CDR3 protein is CSAMMRNEQFF. CDR3 bases: TGCAGTGCGATGATGAGAAATGAGCAGTTCTTC.

This clonotype was recorded a few times. The V call is TRBV4-2, the J call TRBJ1-1; TRBD1 might be the D (5 bases). Germline CDR1 and CDR2: LGHNA and YNFKEQ. V was shortened by 0 bases and J by 2 bases, with 16 bases between the two germline ends. The CDR3 has 17 amino acids. The chain's CDR3 is CASSQDQGAGGNTEAFF. The CDR3 region has the DNA TGTGCCAGCAGCCAAGATCAAGGTGCGGGGGGAAACACTGAAGCTTTCTTT.

The sample holds a few counts of this clonotype. The chain uses TRBV5-1 and TRBJ2-3, with D unresolved. Trimming removed 4 bases from V and 2 bases from J, with 8 bases in between. The CDR3 runs 13 residues. Germline CDR1 is SGHRS and CDR2 is YFSETQ. The CDR3 sequence: CASSPLNTDTQYF. The CDR3 region has the DNA TGCGCCAGCAGCCCCCTCAACACAGATACGCAGTATTTT.